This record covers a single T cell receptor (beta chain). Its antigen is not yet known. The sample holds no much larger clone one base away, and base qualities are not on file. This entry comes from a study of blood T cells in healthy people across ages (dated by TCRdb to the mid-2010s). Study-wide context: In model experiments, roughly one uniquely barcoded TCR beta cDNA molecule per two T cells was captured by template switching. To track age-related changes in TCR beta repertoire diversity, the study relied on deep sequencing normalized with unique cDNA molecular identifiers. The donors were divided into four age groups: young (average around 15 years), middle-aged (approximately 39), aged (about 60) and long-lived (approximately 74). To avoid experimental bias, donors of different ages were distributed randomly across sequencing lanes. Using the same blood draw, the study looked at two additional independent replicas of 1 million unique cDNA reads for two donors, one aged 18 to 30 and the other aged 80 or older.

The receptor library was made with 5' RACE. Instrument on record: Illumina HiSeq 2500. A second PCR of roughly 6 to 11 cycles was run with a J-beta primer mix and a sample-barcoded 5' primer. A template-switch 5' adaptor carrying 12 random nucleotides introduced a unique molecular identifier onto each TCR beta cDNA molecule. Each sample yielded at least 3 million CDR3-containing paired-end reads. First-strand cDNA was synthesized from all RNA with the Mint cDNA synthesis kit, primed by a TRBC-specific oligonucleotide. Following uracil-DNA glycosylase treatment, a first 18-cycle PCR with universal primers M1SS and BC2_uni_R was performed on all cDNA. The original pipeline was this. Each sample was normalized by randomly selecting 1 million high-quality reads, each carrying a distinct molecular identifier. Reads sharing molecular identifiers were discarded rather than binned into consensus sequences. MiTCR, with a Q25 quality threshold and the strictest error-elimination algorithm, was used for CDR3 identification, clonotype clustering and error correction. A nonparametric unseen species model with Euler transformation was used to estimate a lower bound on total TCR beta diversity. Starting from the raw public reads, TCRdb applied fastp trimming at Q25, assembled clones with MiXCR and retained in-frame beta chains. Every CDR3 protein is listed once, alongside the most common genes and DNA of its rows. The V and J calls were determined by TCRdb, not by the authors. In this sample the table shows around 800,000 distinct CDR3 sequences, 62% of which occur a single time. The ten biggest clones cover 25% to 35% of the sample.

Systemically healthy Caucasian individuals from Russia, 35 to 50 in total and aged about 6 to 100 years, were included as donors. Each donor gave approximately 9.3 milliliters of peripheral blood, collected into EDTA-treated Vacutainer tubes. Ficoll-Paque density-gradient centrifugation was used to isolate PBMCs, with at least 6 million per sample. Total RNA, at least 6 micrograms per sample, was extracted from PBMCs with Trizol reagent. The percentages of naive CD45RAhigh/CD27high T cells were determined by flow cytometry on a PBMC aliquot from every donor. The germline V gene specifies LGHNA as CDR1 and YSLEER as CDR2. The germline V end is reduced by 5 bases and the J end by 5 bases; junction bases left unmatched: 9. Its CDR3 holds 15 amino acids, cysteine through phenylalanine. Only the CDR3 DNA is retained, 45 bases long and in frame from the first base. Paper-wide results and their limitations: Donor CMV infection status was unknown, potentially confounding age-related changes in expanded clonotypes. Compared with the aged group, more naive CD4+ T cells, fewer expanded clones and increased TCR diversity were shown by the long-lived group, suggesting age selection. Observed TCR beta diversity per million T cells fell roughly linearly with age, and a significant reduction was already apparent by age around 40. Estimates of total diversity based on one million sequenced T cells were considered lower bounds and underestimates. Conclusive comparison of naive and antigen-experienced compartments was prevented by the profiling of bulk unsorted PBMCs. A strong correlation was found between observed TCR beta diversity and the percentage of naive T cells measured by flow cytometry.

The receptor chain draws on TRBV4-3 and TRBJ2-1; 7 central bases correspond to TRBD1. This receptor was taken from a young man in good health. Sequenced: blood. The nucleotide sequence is TGCGCCAGCAGCTTCTCGCGGACAGGCGACAATGAGCAGTTCTTC. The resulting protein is CASSFSRTGDNEQFF.